This TCR beta chain was identified in a study of T cell responses to AZD1222 COVID-19 vaccine. Study findings and constraints: Mostly white British, mostly female donors; authors suggested clonal diversity may be underestimated. Researchers report vaccine-associated CD4 TCRs spanning spike, with dominance at 160-218 and 743-854.

There are a few counts of this clone. Its specificity is not known. Method: immunoSEQ multiplex PCR; TCRdb's copy keeps in-frame clones and lacks some. The sample records tens of thousands of clones, roughly 90% being singletons. V shed 6 bases and J shed 3 bases, with 15 bases lying between them. The CDR3 has 14 amino acids. Germline V lookup: CDR1 MNHEY, CDR2 SMNVEV (reference sequence). This TCR was recovered from an adult in good health. Sequencing used peripheral blood, obtained on day 0 of AZD1222 vaccination. The J gene is TRBJ2-7, the V gene TRBV27, with D maybe TRBD1 (5 bases). In DNA form, the CDR3 reads TGTGCCAGCAGAGGACACAATCAACTCTACGAGCAGTACTTC. Translated: CASRGHNQLYEQYF.